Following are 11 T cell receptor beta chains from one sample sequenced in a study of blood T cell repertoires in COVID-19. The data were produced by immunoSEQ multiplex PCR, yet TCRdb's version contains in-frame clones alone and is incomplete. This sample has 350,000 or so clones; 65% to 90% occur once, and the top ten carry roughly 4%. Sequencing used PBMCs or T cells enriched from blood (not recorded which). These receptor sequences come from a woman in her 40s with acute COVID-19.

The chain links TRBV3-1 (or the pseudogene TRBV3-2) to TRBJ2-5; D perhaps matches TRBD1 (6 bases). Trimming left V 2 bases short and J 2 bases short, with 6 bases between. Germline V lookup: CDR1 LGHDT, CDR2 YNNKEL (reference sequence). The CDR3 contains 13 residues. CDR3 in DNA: TGTGCCAGCAGCCAAAGGGGGCAAGAGACCCAGTACTTC. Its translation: CASSQRGQETQYF.

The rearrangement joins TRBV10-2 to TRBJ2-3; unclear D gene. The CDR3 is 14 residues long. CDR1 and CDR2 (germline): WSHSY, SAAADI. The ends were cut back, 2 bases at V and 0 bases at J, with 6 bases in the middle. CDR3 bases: TGCGCCAGCAGTGAGATGACTAGCACAGATACGCAGTATTTT. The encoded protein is CASSEMTSTDTQYF.

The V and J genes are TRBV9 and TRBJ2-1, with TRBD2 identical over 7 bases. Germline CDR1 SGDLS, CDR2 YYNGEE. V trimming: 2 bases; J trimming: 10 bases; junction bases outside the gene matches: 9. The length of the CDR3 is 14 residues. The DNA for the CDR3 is TGTGCCAGCAGCGTCCTCAATGCGGGAGACGAGCAGTTCTTC. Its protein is CASSVLNAGDEQFF.

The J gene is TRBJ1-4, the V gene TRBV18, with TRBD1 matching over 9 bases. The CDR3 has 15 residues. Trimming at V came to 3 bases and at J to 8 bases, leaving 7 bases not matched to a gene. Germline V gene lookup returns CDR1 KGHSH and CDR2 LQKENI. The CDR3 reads CASSPATGGGEKLFF. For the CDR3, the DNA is TGTGCCAGCTCACCGGCGACAGGGGGAGGCGAAAAACTGTTTTTT.

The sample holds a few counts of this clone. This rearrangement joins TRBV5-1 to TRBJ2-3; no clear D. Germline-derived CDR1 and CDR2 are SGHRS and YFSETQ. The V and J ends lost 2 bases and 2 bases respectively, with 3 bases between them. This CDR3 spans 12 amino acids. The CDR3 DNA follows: TGCGCCAGCAGCTTACACACAGATACGCAGTATTTT. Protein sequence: CASSLHTDTQYF.

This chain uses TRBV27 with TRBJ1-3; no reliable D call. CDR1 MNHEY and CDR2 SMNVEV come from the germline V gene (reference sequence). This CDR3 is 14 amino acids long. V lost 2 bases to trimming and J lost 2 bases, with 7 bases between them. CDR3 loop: CASSLAGAGNTIYF. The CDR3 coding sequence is TGTGCCAGCAGTTTAGCCGGGGCTGGAAACACCATATATTTT.

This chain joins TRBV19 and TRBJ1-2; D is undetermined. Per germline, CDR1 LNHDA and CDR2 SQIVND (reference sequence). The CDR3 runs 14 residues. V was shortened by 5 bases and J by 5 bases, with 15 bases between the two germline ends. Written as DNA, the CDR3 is TGTGCCAGTAGTTATCGAAATGGGCCTTATGGCTACACCTTC. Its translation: CASSYRNGPYGYTF.

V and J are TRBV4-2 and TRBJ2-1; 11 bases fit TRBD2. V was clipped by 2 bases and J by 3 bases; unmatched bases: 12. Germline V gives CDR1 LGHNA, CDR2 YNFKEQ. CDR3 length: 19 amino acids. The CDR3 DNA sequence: TGTGCCAGCAGCCAAAACTCCGGGACTAGCGGAATGGGCTACAATGAGCAGTTCTTC. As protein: CASSQNSGTSGMGYNEQFF.

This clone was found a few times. The CDR3 DNA is TGTGCCAGCAGCCCCTTTCAGGGCACTGAAGCTTTCTTT. Amino acid sequence: CASSPFQGTEAFF. The chain uses TRBV28 and TRBJ1-1; D possibly corresponds to TRBD1 (5 bases). The CDR3 spans 13 residues. CDR1 and CDR2 from the germline V gene are MDHEN and SYDVKM. The V and J ends lost 6 bases and 4 bases respectively, with 12 bases between them.

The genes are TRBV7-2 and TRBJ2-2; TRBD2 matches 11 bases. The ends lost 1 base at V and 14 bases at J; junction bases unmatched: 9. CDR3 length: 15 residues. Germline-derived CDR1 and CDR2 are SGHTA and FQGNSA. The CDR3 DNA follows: TGTGCCAGCAGCTTAGAGACTAGCGGGACCAGGGTTCTGTTTTTT. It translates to CASSLETSGTRVLFF.

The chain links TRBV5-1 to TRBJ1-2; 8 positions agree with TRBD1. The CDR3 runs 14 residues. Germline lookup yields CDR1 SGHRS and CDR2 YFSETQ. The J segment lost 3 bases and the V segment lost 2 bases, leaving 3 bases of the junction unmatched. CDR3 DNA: TGCGCCAGCAGCTTAGGACAGGGTGACTATGGCTACACCTTC. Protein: CASSLGQGDYGYTF.